The 13 T cell receptor beta chains below were found in one sample sequenced in a study of STAT5B mutations in CD4+ large granular lymphocyte leukemia. Some clones are missing from TCRdb's copy, which holds only in-frame ones; the method was immunoSEQ multiplex PCR. Of some 35,000 clones in the sample, about four fifths were seen once. Sequenced input: CD4+ T cells from blood buffy coats. These TCRs come from a human donor in good health.

The gene calls are TRBV11-3 and TRBJ1-1; D is undetermined. CDR3 length: 13 amino acids. The germline V and J ends were trimmed by 4 bases and 9 bases, with 15 bases remaining between them. CDR1 SGHNT and CDR2 YENEEA come from the germline V gene. CDR3 in DNA: TGTGCCAGCAGCTCGGAACCGGGAGAAAAAGCTTTCTTT. As protein: CASSSEPGEKAFF. The full variable domain, its missing parts supplied by reference TRBV11-3 and TRBJ1-1, is EAGVVQSPRYKIIEKKQPVAFWCNPISGHNTLYWYLQNLGQGPELLIRYENEEAVDDSQLPKDRFSAERLKGVDSTLKIQPAELGDSAVYLCASSSEPGEKAFFGQGTRLTVV.

This chain links TRBV4-1 with TRBJ1-2; 9 positions agree with TRBD1. CDR1 is MGHRA and CDR2 is YSYEKL in the germline V gene. This CDR3 has 16 amino acids. The V and J ends lost 2 bases and 8 bases, in that order; junction bases with no gene match: 12. Here the CDR3 DNA reads TGCGCCAGCAGCCAAACCCTTTCCGGGACAGGGATAGGCTACACCTTC. Amino acid sequence: CASSQTLSGTGIGYTF.

V gene TRBV29-1 combines with J gene TRBJ1-4, with D possibly being TRBD1 (6 bases). Germline CDR1 SQVTM, CDR2 ANQGSEA. The V end lost 8 bases, the J end lost 0 bases, and 10 bases lay between the germline ends. The CDR3 spans 13 residues. The CDR3 DNA sequence: TGCAGCATACAGGGCGCAACTAATGAAAAACTGTTTTTT. Translated, it gives CSIQGATNEKLFF.

The chain links TRBV11-2 to TRBJ2-1, with 11 bases lining up with TRBD2. Per the germline V gene, CDR1 is SGHAT and CDR2 is FQNNGV. The J segment lost 1 base and the V segment lost 2 bases, leaving 1 base of the junction unmatched. The CDR3 is made up of 16 amino acids. The CDR3 coding sequence is TGTGCCAGCAGCTTACTAGCGGGGGGTTCCTACAATGAGCAGTTCTTC. Its translation is CASSLLAGGSYNEQFF.

This clone appeared once. The rearrangement links TRBV10-3 to TRBJ2-3, with 8 bases that match TRBD2. CDR3 length: 15 residues. Germline CDR1 is ENHRY and CDR2 is SYGVKD. J was trimmed by 6 bases and V by 8 bases; bases with no gene match: 13. CDR3 sequence (DNA): TGTGCCATCGGGGGACTAGTAACCGAGGGGGATACGCAGTATTTT. The encoded protein is CAIGGLVTEGDTQYF.

The rearrangement links TRBV2 to TRBJ1-1; D might be TRBD1 (6 bases). Germline CDR1 reads SNHLY; CDR2 reads FYNNEI. V was pared by 7 bases and J by 0 bases, with 9 bases between. This CDR3 is built from 13 residues. CDR3 nucleotide sequence: TGTGCCAGCACCGAGGGGGTGAACACTGAAGCTTTCTTT. It codes for CASTEGVNTEAFF.

The sample holds one count of this clone. This sequence joins TRBV7-9 and TRBJ2-7; 10 bases map to TRBD1. Germline values: CDR1 SEHNR, CDR2 FQNEAQ (reference sequence). The CDR3 runs 15 residues. V shed 5 bases and J 2 bases; nucleotides not matched to a gene: 6. The chain's CDR3 is CASSPRQGATYEQYF. CDR3 DNA: TGTGCCAGCAGCCCCCGACAGGGGGCCACCTACGAGCAGTACTTC. The full variable domain, completed using reference TRBV7-9 and TRBJ2-7, is DTGVSQNPRHKITKRGQNVTFRCDPISEHNRLYWYRQTLGQGPEFLTYFQNEAQLEKSRLLSDRFSAERPKGSFSTLEIQRTEQGDSAMYLCASSPRQGATYEQYFGPGTRLTVT.

There are a few counts of this clone. This chain uses TRBV10-3 with TRBJ2-1; unclear D gene. The germline V gene encodes CDR1 ENHRY and CDR2 SYGVKD. The CDR3 contains 13 residues. Between the trimmed V and J ends, which lost 4 bases and 3 bases, there was a span of 7 bases. The CDR3 coding sequence is TGTGCCATCAGTGGAAGCTTCTACAATGAGCAGTTCTTC. It specifies CAISGSFYNEQFF.

CDR3 DNA: TGTGCCAGTAGTAGGGTGGGACTTCACTACGAGCAGTACTTC. It encodes CASSRVGLHYEQYF. The genes are TRBV19 and TRBJ2-7; tentative D call: TRBD2 (6 bases). Germline CDR1 reads LNHDA; CDR2 reads SQIVND (reference sequence). This CDR3 is 14 amino acids long. V lost 4 bases and J lost 3, with 13 bases in between.

The chain recombines TRBV2 with TRBJ1-3; D call uncertain. The CDR3 totals 13 residues. The germline CDR1 and CDR2 sequences are SNHLY and FYNNEI. V gave up 7 bases and J gave up 2 bases, with 9 bases separating them. The CDR3 DNA is TGTGCCAGCAAAGTGAACCCTGGAAACACCATATATTTT. As protein: CASKVNPGNTIYF.

The chain couples TRBV9 to TRBJ2-2; 7 nucleotides align to TRBD2. CDR3 size: 14 residues. The V segment lost 4 bases and the J segment 4 bases; nucleotides outside the gene matches: 4. Germline CDR1 SGDLS, CDR2 YYNGEE. In nucleotides, the CDR3 is TGTGCCAGCAGCCGGGGGGTCGGCACCGGGGAGCTGTTTTTT. It translates to CASSRGVGTGELFF.

The chain uses TRBV13 and TRBJ2-7; 8 bases map to TRBD1. Losses at the gene ends were 4 bases for V and 0 bases for J; bases not matched to a gene: 14. The CDR3 runs 18 residues. The germline V gene encodes CDR1 PRHDT and CDR2 FYEKMQ (reference sequence). The chain's CDR3 is CASSSNPGQEPHSYEQYF. Here the CDR3 DNA reads TGTGCCAGCAGCTCAAACCCGGGACAGGAACCCCACTCCTACGAGCAGTACTTC.

CDR3 sequence (DNA): TGTGCCTGGAGTGGGGGACCCTACGAGCAGTACTTC. Translation gives CAWSGGPYEQYF. The V and J genes are TRBV30 and TRBJ2-7; TRBD1 or TRBD2 may be the D gene (5 bases each). From germline, CDR1 is GTSNPN and CDR2 SVGIG (reference sequence). Trimming cost V 1 base and J 2 bases, with 6 bases left between them. The CDR3 is made up of 12 amino acids.